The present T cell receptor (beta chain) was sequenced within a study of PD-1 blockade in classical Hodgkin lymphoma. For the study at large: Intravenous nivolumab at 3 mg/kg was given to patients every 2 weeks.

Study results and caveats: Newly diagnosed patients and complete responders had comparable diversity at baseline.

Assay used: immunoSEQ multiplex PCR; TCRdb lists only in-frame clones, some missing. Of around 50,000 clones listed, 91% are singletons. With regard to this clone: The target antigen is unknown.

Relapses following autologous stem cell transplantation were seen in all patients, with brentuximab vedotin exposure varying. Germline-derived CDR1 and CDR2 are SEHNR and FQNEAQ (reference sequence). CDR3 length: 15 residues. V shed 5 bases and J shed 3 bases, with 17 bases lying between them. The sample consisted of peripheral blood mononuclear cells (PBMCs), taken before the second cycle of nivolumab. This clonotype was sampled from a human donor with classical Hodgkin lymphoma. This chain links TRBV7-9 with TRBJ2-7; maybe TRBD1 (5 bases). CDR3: CASSGQGPLFYEQYF. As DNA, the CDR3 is TGTGCCAGCAGCGGGCAGGGTCCCCTATTCTACGAGCAGTACTTC. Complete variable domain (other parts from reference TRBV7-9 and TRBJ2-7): DTGVSQNPRHKITKRGQNVTFRCDPISEHNRLYWYRQTLGQGPEFLTYFQNEAQLEKSRLLSDRFSAERPKGSFSTLEIQRTEQGDSAMYLCASSGQGPLFYEQYFGPGTRLTVT.